This entry describes one T cell receptor (beta chain). Produced via immunoSEQ multiplex PCR; TCRdb's table is partial and in-frame only. The profile covers roughly 93,000 clones, with approximately 92% appearing a single time and approximately 2% taken by the ten largest. The entry originates in a study of T cell changes during pregnancy in multiple sclerosis. The germline V gene encodes CDR1 SEHNR and CDR2 FQNEAQ (reference sequence). V trimming: 5 bases; J trimming: 3 bases; junction bases outside the gene matches: 7. CDR3 length equals 16 residues. The chain couples TRBV7-9 to TRBJ1-5; 10 bases align to TRBD1. This TCR was recovered from a female donor with multiple sclerosis, enrolled in a pregnancy study. This sample comprised peripheral blood, obtained after pregnancy. This CDR3 reads CASSQGTGEDNQPQHF. The DNA for the CDR3 is TGTGCCAGCAGCCAAGGGACAGGGGAGGACAATCAGCCCCAGCATTTT.